The following is a TCR beta chain sequence with its context. Its target is not known. The sample is drawn from a study of T-cell memory formation after mild COVID-19. Whole-study context: TCR clusters were mostly confined to one donor each. Study-level points and caveats: Whether second-wave clones peaking at day 37 were SARS-CoV-2 specific went unconfirmed. Pre-infection memory contained some responding clones, which suggested that cross-reactive memory had joined. Mostly located in CM and EM were contracting CD4+ clones, with contracting CD8+ clones located in EMRA.

Using its own MiXCR run on the 5' RACE reads, TCRdb lists one record per CDR3 protein. The sample holds about 430,000 distinct CDR3 sequences, roughly a quarter seen once. Germline V gives CDR1 SGHRS, CDR2 YFSETQ. V gave up 7 bases and J gave up 5 bases, with 15 bases separating them. The CDR3 has 13 residues. This chain links TRBV5-1 with TRBJ1-1, with D uncertain. This clonotype was sampled from an adult woman who had mild COVID-19 (a few samples of this study predate the infection). Cell type and time point are not known. The sequenced sample was PBMCs or a T cell subset sorted from them (not recorded which). Here the CDR3 DNA reads TGCGCCAGCGGTCGGCGATATAAGACTGAAGCTTTCTTT. This gives the protein CASGRRYKTEAFF. The whole variable domain, filled in from reference TRBV5-1 and TRBJ1-1, reads KAGVTQTPRYLIKTRGQQVTLSCSPISGHRSVSWYQQTPGQGLQFLFEYFSETQRNKGNFPGRFSGRQFSNSRSEMNVSTLELGDSALYLCASGRRYKTEAFFGQGTRLTVV.